The clone carrying this T cell receptor beta chain was seen a handful of times. No antigen is known for it. Expressed TCRB transcripts got sequenced, as all isolated RNA was reverse transcribed. Data came from immunoSEQ multiplex PCR; TCRdb stores just in-frame clones and leaves some out. Among some 360,000 clones listed, 9.6% were seen once. This sample was included in a study of beta chain features in type 1 diabetes. Study details: Healthy donors and patients showed comparable age, gender and cell yields.

The germline V gene has CDR1 LGHNA and CDR2 YSLEER. The CDR3 loop spans 18 amino acids. V was pared by 2 bases and J by 7 bases, with 26 bases between. Broader study findings: People with Type 1 diabetes carried modestly yet significantly shorter TCRB CDR3s in all four CD4+ subsets. Insertions were fewer and deletions more numerous at VDJ junctions in type 1 diabetes patients. A greater similarity of naive, central memory and Treg TCRB repertoires was seen among patients than among healthy donors.

This sequence was found in a man aged 25-40 years with type 1 diabetes. The V gene is TRBV4-3, the J gene TRBJ1-2, with a weak D call TRBD1 (6 bases). Sequencing was carried out using central memory CD4+ T cells from blood. The CDR3 here is CASSQTRGLSNRESGYTF. The CDR3 DNA reads as TGCGCCAGCAGCCAAACCCGCGGACTTTCTAACAGGGAATCTGGCTACACCTTC.